A selection of T cell receptor beta chains follows, all from one sample in a study of shared clonotypes between healthy human individuals. The protocol was immunoSEQ multiplex PCR, while the TCRdb copy is restricted to in-frame clones and leaves out a portion. The table lists roughly 1 million clones, about 75% of them singletons, with about 1.4% in the top ten. Specimen: memory CD4+ T cells sorted from blood. These receptors came from a man aged 18 to 29 in good health. Both conserved end residues are part of each CDR3. Fields, in order: D gene, V gene, clone size, J gene, CDR3 protein, CDR3 DNA. D genes are given only for firm matches. Clone sizes are given selectively: once, few, many, or a class where the clone is expanded.

d_call: NA; v_call: TRBV29-1; clone_size: once; j_call: TRBJ2-5; cdr3_aa: CSVEGVPGRSQETQYF; cdr3_nt: TGCAGCGTTGAAGGGGTACCGGGACGATCCCAAGAGACCCAGTACTTC
d_call: NA; v_call: TRBV30; clone_size: NA; j_call: TRBJ2-7; cdr3_aa: CAWASKGSLSEQYF; cdr3_nt: TGTGCCTGGGCTTCAAAGGGGTCTTTAAGCGAGCAGTACTTC
d_call: NA; v_call: TRBV7-2; clone_size: once; j_call: TRBJ2-7; cdr3_aa: CASAIGEAYEQYF; cdr3_nt: TGTGCCAGCGCGATAGGGGAGGCTTACGAGCAGTACTTC
d_call: TRBD2; v_call: TRBV2; clone_size: NA; j_call: TRBJ2-1; cdr3_aa: CASALAGVIEQFF; cdr3_nt: TGTGCCAGCGCACTAGCGGGAGTTATTGAGCAGTTCTTC
d_call: NA; v_call: TRBV29-1; clone_size: few; j_call: TRBJ2-1; cdr3_aa: CSVEYVGGNEQFF; cdr3_nt: TGCAGCGTTGAATACGTCGGGGGAAATGAGCAGTTCTTC
d_call: TRBD2; v_call: TRBV9; clone_size: NA; j_call: TRBJ2-1; cdr3_aa: CASSVATLAGAYNEQFF; cdr3_nt: TGTGCCAGCAGCGTAGCGACACTAGCGGGGGCCTACAATGAGCAGTTCTTC
d_call: NA; v_call: TRBV7-2; clone_size: few; j_call: TRBJ1-2; cdr3_aa: CASTQGPLNYGYTF; cdr3_nt: TGTGCCAGCACCCAGGGGCCCCTTAACTATGGCTACACCTTC
d_call: NA; v_call: TRBV5-1; clone_size: NA; j_call: TRBJ2-3; cdr3_aa: CASSLQGRDTQYF; cdr3_nt: TGCGCCAGCAGCTTGCAGGGGAGAGATACGCAGTATTTT
d_call: NA; v_call: TRBV16; clone_size: NA; j_call: TRBJ1-2; cdr3_aa: CASSQSRGTSGYTF; cdr3_nt: TGTGCCAGCAGCCAATCTAGGGGTACCTCTGGCTACACCTTC
d_call: TRBD1; v_call: TRBV5-1; clone_size: few; j_call: TRBJ1-1; cdr3_aa: CASSQRTGVRTEAFF; cdr3_nt: TGCGCCAGCAGCCAAAGGACAGGGGTAAGGACTGAAGCTTTCTTT
d_call: NA; v_call: TRBV7-9; clone_size: NA; j_call: TRBJ1-1; cdr3_aa: CASSRGTSEAFF; cdr3_nt: TGTGCCAGCAGCCGGGGGACCTCTGAAGCTTTCTTT
d_call: NA; v_call: TRBV7-9; clone_size: once; j_call: TRBJ2-5; cdr3_aa: CASSPLSRTGGGETQYF; cdr3_nt: TGTGCCAGCAGCCCTCTCTCGCGGACGGGTGGCGGAGAGACCCAGTACTTC
d_call: NA; v_call: TRBV2; clone_size: NA; j_call: TRBJ1-2; cdr3_aa: CASGESHGYTF; cdr3_nt: TGTGCCAGCGGAGAAAGCCATGGCTACACCTTC
d_call: NA; v_call: TRBV6-5; clone_size: NA; j_call: TRBJ2-7; cdr3_aa: CASSPGHLYEQYF; cdr3_nt: TGTGCCAGCAGTCCAGGACACCTCTACGAGCAGTACTTC
d_call: NA; v_call: TRBV10-3; clone_size: NA; j_call: TRBJ1-6; cdr3_aa: CAISESIGTGAPLHF; cdr3_nt: TGTGCCATCAGTGAGTCGATCGGGACCGGGGCACCCCTCCACTTT
d_call: NA; v_call: TRBV7-9; clone_size: NA; j_call: TRBJ1-5; cdr3_aa: CASSLRENQPQHF; cdr3_nt: TGTGCCAGCAGCTTGCGGGAAAATCAGCCCCAGCATTTT
d_call: TRBD2; v_call: TRBV14; clone_size: NA; j_call: TRBJ2-5; cdr3_aa: CASSRGVLASRETQYF; cdr3_nt: TGTGCCAGCAGCCGCGGTGTACTAGCGAGCCGAGAGACCCAGTACTTC
d_call: NA; v_call: TRBV28; clone_size: once; j_call: TRBJ2-7; cdr3_aa: CASSSDGNEQYF; cdr3_nt: TGTGCCAGCAGCTCGGATGGCAACGAGCAGTACTTC
d_call: TRBD2; v_call: TRBV5-4; clone_size: NA; j_call: TRBJ2-7; cdr3_aa: CASSRLAGGSNEQYF; cdr3_nt: TGTGCCAGCAGCCGCCTAGCGGGGGGTAGCAACGAGCAGTACTTC
d_call: NA; v_call: TRBV11-2; clone_size: NA; j_call: TRBJ2-5; cdr3_aa: CASSLVLLGQETQYF; cdr3_nt: TGTGCCAGCAGCTTAGTCCTCTTGGGTCAAGAGACCCAGTACTTC
d_call: NA; v_call: TRBV5-1; clone_size: NA; j_call: TRBJ2-2; cdr3_aa: CASSLVSGVNTGELFF; cdr3_nt: TGCGCCAGCAGCTTGGTTAGCGGAGTGAACACCGGGGAGCTGTTTTTT
d_call: NA; v_call: TRBV2; clone_size: NA; j_call: TRBJ2-3; cdr3_aa: CASLTGSTDTQYF; cdr3_nt: TGTGCCAGCTTGACGGGGAGCACAGATACGCAGTATTTT
d_call: NA; v_call: TRBV29-1; clone_size: NA; j_call: TRBJ2-4; cdr3_aa: CSVVLQDSLTLAKNIQYF; cdr3_nt: TGCAGCGTTGTCCTCCAGGACAGTCTGACTCTAGCCAAAAACATTCAGTACTTC
d_call: NA; v_call: TRBV21-1; clone_size: NA; j_call: TRBJ1-1; cdr3_aa: CASSKGGDRGICTEAFF; cdr3_nt: TGTGCCAGCAGCAAAGGAGGGGACAGGGGAATTTGCACTGAAGCTTTCTTT
d_call: NA; v_call: TRBV5-4; clone_size: NA; j_call: TRBJ1-4; cdr3_aa: CASSFWGAGEKLFF; cdr3_nt: TGTGCCAGCAGCTTTTGGGGGGCGGGTGAAAAACTGTTTTTT
d_call: TRBD1; v_call: TRBV7-8; clone_size: few; j_call: TRBJ1-6; cdr3_aa: CASSLSGQVGNSPLHF; cdr3_nt: TGTGCCAGCAGCTTATCGGGACAGGTGGGCAATTCACCCCTCCACTTT
d_call: TRBD1; v_call: TRBV4-2; clone_size: few; j_call: TRBJ1-6; cdr3_aa: CASSRDRLNSPLHF; cdr3_nt: TGTGCCAGCAGCCGGGACAGGCTAAATTCACCCCTCCACTTT
d_call: NA; v_call: TRBV5-1; clone_size: NA; j_call: TRBJ1-4; cdr3_aa: CASSLRGLAEKLFF; cdr3_nt: TGCGCCAGCAGCTTACGAGGGTTGGCGGAAAAACTGTTTTTT
d_call: NA; v_call: TRBV5-4; clone_size: NA; j_call: TRBJ1-1; cdr3_aa: CASSVDRNTEAFF; cdr3_nt: TGTGCCAGCAGCGTGGACAGGAACACTGAAGCTTTCTTT
d_call: NA; v_call: TRBV5-4; clone_size: NA; j_call: TRBJ1-1; cdr3_aa: CASSPGERMNTEAFF; cdr3_nt: TGTGCCAGCAGCCCCGGGGAGCGCATGAACACTGAAGCTTTCTTT
d_call: TRBD1; v_call: TRBV18; clone_size: once; j_call: TRBJ2-5; cdr3_aa: CASSPTLTGAETQYF; cdr3_nt: TGTGCCAGCTCACCTACCTTAACAGGGGCAGAGACCCAGTACTTC
d_call: NA; v_call: TRBV5-4; clone_size: NA; j_call: TRBJ2-2; cdr3_aa: CASSLTSGAGELFF; cdr3_nt: TGTGCCAGCAGCTTAACTTCGGGGGCCGGGGAGCTGTTTTTT
d_call: NA; v_call: TRBV30; clone_size: NA; j_call: TRBJ1-4; cdr3_aa: CAGRGGGFSTNEKLFF; cdr3_nt: TGTGCCGGGAGGGGGGGAGGGTTCTCGACTAATGAAAAACTGTTTTTT
d_call: TRBD1; v_call: TRBV28; clone_size: NA; j_call: TRBJ1-5; cdr3_aa: CASSFGTGSGNQPQHF; cdr3_nt: TGTGCCAGCAGTTTCGGGACAGGGAGTGGCAATCAGCCCCAGCATTTT
d_call: NA; v_call: TRBV28; clone_size: NA; j_call: TRBJ2-7; cdr3_aa: CASFRDPYEQYF; cdr3_nt: TGTGCCAGCTTTAGGGATCCCTACGAGCAGTACTTC
d_call: NA; v_call: TRBV19; clone_size: NA; j_call: TRBJ2-1; cdr3_aa: CASSIGSAGGYNEQFF; cdr3_nt: TGTGCCAGTAGTATAGGATCGGCAGGGGGGTACAATGAGCAGTTCTTC
d_call: NA; v_call: TRBV7-2; clone_size: NA; j_call: TRBJ2-1; cdr3_aa: CASSSRGGDNEQFF; cdr3_nt: TGTGCCAGCAGCTCCCGAGGGGGAGACAATGAGCAGTTCTTC
d_call: TRBD2; v_call: TRBV6-6; clone_size: NA; j_call: TRBJ2-2; cdr3_aa: CASSYLSGRHGELFF; cdr3_nt: TGTGCCAGCAGTTACCTTAGCGGGAGGCACGGGGAGCTGTTTTTT
d_call: TRBD1; v_call: TRBV5-1; clone_size: NA; j_call: TRBJ1-2; cdr3_aa: CASSFRERGPVYGYTF; cdr3_nt: TGCGCCAGCAGCTTCAGGGAGAGGGGGCCAGTCTATGGCTACACCTTC
d_call: NA; v_call: TRBV30; clone_size: few; j_call: TRBJ1-1; cdr3_aa: CAWSTNRDSTEAFF; cdr3_nt: TGTGCCTGGAGTACCAACAGGGATAGCACTGAAGCTTTCTTT